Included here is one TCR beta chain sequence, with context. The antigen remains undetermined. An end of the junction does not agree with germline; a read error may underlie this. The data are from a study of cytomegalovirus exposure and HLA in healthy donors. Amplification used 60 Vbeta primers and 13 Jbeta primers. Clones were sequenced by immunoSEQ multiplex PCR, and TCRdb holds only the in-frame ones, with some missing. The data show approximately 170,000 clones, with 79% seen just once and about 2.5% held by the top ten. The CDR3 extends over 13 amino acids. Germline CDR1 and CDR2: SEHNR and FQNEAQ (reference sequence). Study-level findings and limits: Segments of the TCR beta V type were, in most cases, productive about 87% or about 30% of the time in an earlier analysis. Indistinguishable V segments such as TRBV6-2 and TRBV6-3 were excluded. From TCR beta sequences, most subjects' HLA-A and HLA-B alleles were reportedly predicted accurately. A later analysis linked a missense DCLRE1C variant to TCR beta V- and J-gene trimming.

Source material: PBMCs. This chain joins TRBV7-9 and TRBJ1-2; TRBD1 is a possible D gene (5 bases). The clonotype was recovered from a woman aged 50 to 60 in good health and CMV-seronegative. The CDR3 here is CSSSSRGGVDYTF. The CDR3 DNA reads TGTTCCAGCAGCTCCCGGGGGGGTGTGGACTACACCTTC.